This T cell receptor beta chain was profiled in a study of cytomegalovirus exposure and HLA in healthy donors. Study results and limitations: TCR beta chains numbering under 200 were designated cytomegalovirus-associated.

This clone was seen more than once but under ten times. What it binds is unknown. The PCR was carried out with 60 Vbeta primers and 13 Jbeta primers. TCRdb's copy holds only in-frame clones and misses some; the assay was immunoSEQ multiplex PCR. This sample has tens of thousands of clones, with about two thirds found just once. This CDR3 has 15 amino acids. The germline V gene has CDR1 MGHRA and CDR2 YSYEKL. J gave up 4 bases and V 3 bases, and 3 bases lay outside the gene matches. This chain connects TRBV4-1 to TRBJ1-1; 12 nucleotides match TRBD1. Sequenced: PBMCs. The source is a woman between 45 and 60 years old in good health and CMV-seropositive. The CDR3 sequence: CASSHGTGGGTEAFF. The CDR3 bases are TGCGCCAGCAGCCACGGGACAGGGGGCGGCACTGAAGCTTTCTTT.